A single sample gave rise to the 10 T cell receptor beta chains below, sequenced in a study of vaccination effects on CD4 cells after COVID-19. Here immunoSEQ multiplex PCR was the method, and the copy in TCRdb shows in-frame clones only, minus some. The data show around 69,000 clones, with approximately 80% seen just once and 2.4% held by the top ten. Once cultured for under 11 days, the cells underwent separation to obtain CD4+ T cells. Participants received two doses of either the BNT162b2 or mRNA-1273 vaccine. These receptors have no identified antigens. The sample was CD4+ T cells from PBMCs cultured without peptide, taken after COVID-19 vaccination. These receptors were collected from a human donor who received a COVID-19 vaccine.

The chain uses TRBV20-1 and TRBJ2-1; the match to TRBD2 covers 10 bases. Germline CDR1 is DFQATT and CDR2 is SNEGSKA (reference sequence). The CDR3 loop spans 15 amino acids. V lost 3 bases and J lost 12; bases outside the gene matches: 14. CDR3 region: CSASPRLAGGAGQFF. The CDR3 coding sequence is TGCAGTGCTAGTCCGCGACTAGCGGGCGGGGCGGGGCAGTTCTTC.

CDR3: CASSPLDLRDSDGYTF. Written as DNA, the CDR3 is TGTGCCAGCTCACCACTCGACTTAAGGGATTCCGATGGCTACACCTTC. The chain uses TRBV18 and TRBJ1-2, with unresolved D. Trimming stripped 1 base from V and 6 bases from J, with 18 bases between. Germline V gives CDR1 KGHSH, CDR2 LQKENI. The CDR3 covers 16 residues.

The J gene is TRBJ2-3, the V gene TRBV11-2; D is unresolved. CDR1 is SGHAT and CDR2 is FQNNGV in the germline V gene. V lost 2 bases, J lost 1 base, and 4 bases lay in between. The CDR3 is made up of 13 amino acids. CDR3 loop: CASSLTGTDTQYF. In DNA, the CDR3 is TGTGCCAGCAGCTTAACAGGCACAGATACGCAGTATTTT. Filled out from reference TRBV11-2 and TRBJ2-3, the complete variable domain reads EAGVAQSPRYKIIEKRQSVAFWCNPISGHATLYWYQQILGQGPKLLIQFQNNGVVDDSQLPKDRFSAERLKGVDSTLKIQPAKLEDSAVYLCASSLTGTDTQYFGPGTRLTVL.

This clone has only a few counts. DNA for the CDR3: TGTGCCACATCGGCGAGGGTTGGTGAAAAACTGTTTTTT. As protein: CATSARVGEKLFF. The chain joins TRBV2 to TRBJ1-4; unclear D gene. CDR3 size: 13 residues. Germline V lookup: CDR1 SNHLY, CDR2 FYNNEI. Trimming left V 10 bases short and J 7 bases short, with 16 bases between.

V and J are TRBV19 and TRBJ2-1, with D hard to call. The CDR3 runs 10 residues. The germline V gene encodes CDR1 LNHDA and CDR2 SQIVND (reference sequence). The V end lost 7 bases, the J end lost 7 bases, and 5 bases lay between the germline ends. CDR3 in amino acids: CASIPNEQFF. The CDR3 region has the DNA TGTGCCAGTATACCGAATGAGCAGTTCTTC.

The V gene is TRBV5-8, the J gene TRBJ2-2; 9 bases are shared with TRBD2. Looked up from germline, CDR1 is SGHTS and CDR2 is YDEGEE. This CDR3 is built from 17 residues. The V segment lost 4 bases and the J segment 4 bases; nucleotides outside the gene matches: 11. CDR3 loop: CASSKSRGGDPTGELFF. CDR3 DNA: TGTGCCAGCAGCAAATCGCGGGGGGGGGACCCCACCGGGGAGCTGTTTTTT.

The gene calls are TRBV7-2 and TRBJ2-1; 9 bases are a match to TRBD1. V lost 1 base and J lost 5; bases outside the gene matches: 6. Germline CDR1 SGHTA, CDR2 FQGNSA. CDR3 size: 16 residues. The CDR3 loop is CASSLVRDRDHNEQFF. The CDR3 nucleotides are TGTGCCAGCAGCTTAGTCCGGGACAGGGACCACAATGAGCAGTTCTTC. Variable domain in full (rest from reference TRBV7-2 and TRBJ2-1): GAGVSQSPSNKVTEKGKDVELRCDPISGHTALYWYRQSLGQGLEFLIYFQGNSAPDKSGLPSDRFSAERTGGSVSTLTIQRTQQEDSAVYLCASSLVRDRDHNEQFFGPGTRLTVL.

The V call is TRBV6-5, the J call TRBJ2-3; D remains ambiguous. This CDR3 is built from 15 residues. Deletions cut 6 bases from V and 2 bases from J, with 15 bases between. The germline V gene has CDR1 MNHEY and CDR2 SVGAGI. The CDR3 DNA reads as TGTGCCAGCAGCGAGGTGTGGGCCGACACAGATACGCAGTATTTT. It translates to CASSEVWADTDTQYF.

The chain recombines TRBV19 with TRBJ1-1; 8 bases fit TRBD1. CDR1 is LNHDA and CDR2 is SQIVND in the germline V gene (reference sequence). The CDR3 is 13 amino acids. V lost 3 bases, J lost 3 bases, and 0 bases stayed unmatched. CDR3 DNA: TGTGCCAGTAGTATGACAGGGGACACTGAAGCTTTCTTT. Amino acid sequence: CASSMTGDTEAFF.

V is TRBV5-1 and J is TRBJ2-6; 8 bases agree with TRBD1. This CDR3 has 16 amino acids. Per germline, CDR1 SGHRS and CDR2 YFSETQ. V was clipped by 4 bases and J by 0 bases; unmatched bases: 3. CDR3 sequence reads: CASSLDRGSGANVLTF. The CDR3 coding sequence is TGCGCCAGCAGCCTCGACAGGGGCTCTGGGGCCAACGTCCTGACTTTC.